Following are 25 T cell receptor beta chains from one sample sequenced in a study of shared clonotypes between healthy human individuals. The repertoire was sequenced with immunoSEQ multiplex PCR; TCRdb's copy has only in-frame clones and lacks some. The table lists 150,000 to 200,000 clones, approximately 92% of them singletons. The sample comprised naive CD4+ T cells sorted from blood. Subset specified: CD45RA+ positively selected. The receptors stem from a woman in her twenties or thirties in good health.

The genes are TRBV30 and TRBJ2-7, with 7 bases that match TRBD2. Germline lookup yields CDR1 GTSNPN and CDR2 SVGIG (reference sequence). This CDR3 contains 15 residues. V trimming: 0 bases; J trimming: 2 bases; junction bases outside the gene matches: 7. The CDR3 nucleotides read TGTGCCTGGAGTGTACCCCTAGCGGAGGCCTACGAGCAGTACTTC. It yields the protein CAWSVPLAEAYEQYF.

The chain recombines TRBV9 with TRBJ2-7; D may be TRBD1 (5 bases). Deletions cut 5 bases from V and 8 bases from J, with 14 bases between. CDR1 and CDR2 from the germline V gene are SGDLS and YYNGEE. This CDR3 has 12 amino acids. Here the CDR3 DNA reads TGTGCCAGCAGAGGATCGGACATAAAGCAGTACTTC. Its protein product is CASRGSDIKQYF.

This clone occurred a few times. The chain links TRBV19 to TRBJ2-7; maybe TRBD1 (5 bases). Per germline, CDR1 LNHDA and CDR2 SQIVND (reference sequence). The CDR3 is made up of 11 amino acids. V lost 4 bases to trimming and J lost 5 bases, with 6 bases between them. The CDR3 sequence is CASSKGDEQYF. CDR3 nucleotide sequence: TGTGCCAGTAGTAAAGGGGACGAGCAGTACTTC.

The chain uses TRBV27 and TRBJ1-1; D gene uncertain. The germline CDR1 and CDR2 sequences are MNHEY and SMNVEV (reference sequence). V lost 3 bases and J lost 11, with 10 bases in between. The CDR3 is 11 amino acids. The CDR3: CASSFWVGAFF. The CDR3 DNA follows: TGTGCCAGCAGTTTTTGGGTCGGGGCTTTCTTT.

The chain employs TRBV27 and TRBJ1-2; 9 bases are shared with TRBD1. CDR3 size: 15 residues. With V trimmed by 3 bases and J by 4 bases, 6 bases remained unmatched. CDR1 and CDR2 from the germline V gene are MNHEY and SMNVEV (reference sequence). The CDR3 loop is CASSLEGQGFYGYTF. Written as DNA, the CDR3 is TGTGCCAGCAGTTTGGAGGGACAGGGATTCTATGGCTACACCTTC.

The gene calls are TRBV13 and TRBJ2-7, with 8 nucleotides matching TRBD2. From germline, CDR1 is PRHDT and CDR2 FYEKMQ (reference sequence). Germline trimming cut 5 bases from V and 7 bases from J; bases unmatched to any gene: 13. CDR3 size: 15 residues. The CDR3: CASSPPEGLGGEQYF. CDR3 bases: TGTGCCAGCAGCCCACCTGAGGGACTAGGTGGTGAGCAGTACTTC.

The gene calls are TRBV29-1 and TRBJ2-7; 9 bases line up with TRBD2. This CDR3 has 13 amino acids. V dropped 1 base and J dropped 6; count of bases not matched to a gene: 4. Germline V gives CDR1 SQVTM, CDR2 ANQGSEA. The CDR3 protein is CSVEVSGRSEQYF. The CDR3 bases are TGCAGCGTTGAAGTCAGCGGGAGGAGCGAGCAGTACTTC.

The chain links TRBV5-1 to TRBJ1-1, with D maybe TRBD1 (6 bases). V gave up 1 base and J gave up 1 base, with 8 bases separating them. This CDR3 comprises 14 residues. CDR1 is SGHRS and CDR2 is YFSETQ in the germline V gene. The chain's CDR3 is CASSLRGANTEAFF. The CDR3 nucleotides are TGCGCCAGCAGCTTGAGGGGGGCGAACACTGAAGCTTTCTTT.

The V gene is TRBV5-1, the J gene TRBJ1-4, with no clear D. Germline-derived CDR1 and CDR2 are SGHRS and YFSETQ. Between the trimmed V and J ends, which lost 1 base and 6 bases, there was a span of 7 bases. CDR3 size: 13 residues. The CDR3 DNA sequence: TGCGCCAGCAGCTTGCGTAGAGATGAAAAACTGTTTTTT. Translated: CASSLRRDEKLFF.

This chain joins TRBV5-1 and TRBJ2-7; D may be TRBD2 (5 bases). V lost 6 bases and J lost 3, with 19 bases in between. The CDR3 extends over 15 amino acids. The germline V gene has CDR1 SGHRS and CDR2 YFSETQ. CDR3 in DNA: TGCGCCAGCAAGCGATTGAGCGGCCTTCTCTACGAGCAGTACTTC. Its protein product is CASKRLSGLLYEQYF.

The CDR3 sequence is CASSLNGPPYNEQFF. In DNA, the CDR3 is TGTGCCAGCAGCTTGAACGGGCCTCCCTACAATGAGCAGTTCTTC. The chain is built from TRBV11-3 and TRBJ2-1; no reliable D call. CDR3 size: 15 residues. Germline V CDR1 and CDR2: SGHNT, YENEEA. Trimming took 3 bases from V and 2 from J, leaving 11 bases between them.

The CDR3 DNA is TGTGCCAGCGGAGGGGGCTCCTACAATGAGCAGTTCTTC. Translated, it gives CASGGGSYNEQFF. V usage is TRBV28 and J usage is TRBJ2-1; D is perhaps TRBD1 or TRBD2 (6 bases each). V dropped 8 bases and J dropped 0 bases, with 8 bases sitting between them. From germline, CDR1 is MDHEN and CDR2 SYDVKM. The CDR3 extends over 13 amino acids.

The rearrangement links TRBV19 to TRBJ1-6; D perhaps matches TRBD1 (6 bases). Trimming cost V 2 bases and J 0 bases, with 8 bases left between them. From germline, CDR1 is LNHDA and CDR2 SQIVND (reference sequence). The CDR3 has 16 residues. CDR3 sequence reads: CASSIQGSSYNSPLHF. DNA of the CDR3: TGTGCCAGTAGTATACAGGGGAGCTCCTATAATTCACCCCTCCACTTT.

J is TRBJ2-4 and V is TRBV7-6; 7 bases are shared with TRBD1. The germline V gene has CDR1 SGHVS and CDR2 FNYEAQ. Trimming cost V 5 bases and J 7 bases; bases outside gene matches: 8. CDR3 length: 14 residues. CDR3 sequence (DNA): TGTGCCAGCAGCAGGGGACCGGGACAGAACATTCAGTACTTC. It yields the protein CASSRGPGQNIQYF.

This chain links TRBV2 with TRBJ2-7, with 9 bases matching TRBD2. The CDR3 is made up of 15 amino acids. CDR1 and CDR2 (germline): SNHLY, FYNNEI. The junction had 6 bases not matched to a gene; V was cut back by 6 bases and J by 0 bases. The CDR3 is CASRKTSGFSYEQYF. The CDR3 region has the DNA TGTGCCAGCAGAAAGACTAGCGGTTTCTCCTACGAGCAGTACTTC.

The genes are TRBV28 and TRBJ2-1; tentatively, D is TRBD2 (6 bases). The CDR3 covers 15 residues. Trimming cost V 7 bases and J 4 bases, with 17 bases left between them. Germline assignment: CDR1 MDHEN and CDR2 SYDVKM. The CDR3 DNA is TGTGCCAGCATCCCTGTGGACTATCAGTACAATGAGCAGTTCTTC. Its protein product is CASIPVDYQYNEQFF.

This chain connects TRBV6-1 to TRBJ1-5, with D uncertain. CDR3 length: 13 amino acids. Germline V gene sequence: CDR1 MNHNS, CDR2 SASEGT. The ends were cut back, 3 bases at V and 3 bases at J, with 6 bases in the middle. The CDR3 nucleotides are TGTGCCAGCAGTGACAGCTTCAATCAGCCCCAGCATTTT. Protein product: CASSDSFNQPQHF.

V usage is TRBV27 and J usage is TRBJ2-5; unclear D gene. The tail of the sequence fits TRBJ2-7 better, so the J call may be wrong. Germline V gene data show CDR1 as MNHEY and CDR2 as SMNVEV (reference sequence). This CDR3 has 16 amino acids. The CDR3 protein is CASSLSIGPVPYEQYF. The CDR3 bases are TGTGCCAGCAGTTTATCGATAGGGCCGGTCCCCTACGAGCAGTACTTC.

The CDR3 loop reads CASSIDPGTGWYEQYF. Written as DNA, the CDR3 is TGTGCCAGTAGTATAGATCCCGGGACAGGGTGGTACGAGCAGTACTTC. The rearrangement uses TRBV19 and TRBJ2-7; 9 bases agree with TRBD1. V shed 0 bases and J 4 bases; nucleotides not matched to a gene: 7. The V gene's germline CDR1 is LNHDA and CDR2 SQIVND (reference sequence). The CDR3 runs 16 residues.

This CDR3 reads CASSTLAGGGPGTGELFF. CDR3 DNA sequence: TGCGCCAGCAGCACACTAGCGGGAGGGGGACCGGGCACCGGGGAGCTGTTTTTT. This sequence joins TRBV5-1 and TRBJ2-2; TRBD2 matches at 13 bases. Germline V gene sequence: CDR1 SGHRS, CDR2 YFSETQ. V lost 4 bases and J lost 4; bases outside the gene matches: 10. CDR3 length: 18 amino acids.

V gene TRBV5-1 combines with J gene TRBJ1-1, with D possibly matching TRBD1 (5 bases). V lost 5 bases to trimming and J lost 1 base, with 12 bases between them. Germline lookup yields CDR1 SGHRS and CDR2 YFSETQ. The CDR3 runs to 14 residues. In DNA form, the CDR3 reads TGCGCCAGCAGGGTGGGCGGACAGAACACTGAAGCTTTCTTT. It translates to CASRVGGQNTEAFF.

The rearrangement joins TRBV6-5 to TRBJ2-4; D remains ambiguous. This CDR3 comprises 16 residues. CDR1 is MNHEY and CDR2 is SVGAGI in the germline V gene. Trimming took 2 bases from V and 0 from J, leaving 11 bases between them. CDR3 sequence: CASSYHVGKAKNIQYF. The CDR3 nucleotides are TGTGCCAGCAGTTACCACGTGGGAAAAGCCAAAAACATTCAGTACTTC.

This clone has a single count. The chain links TRBV9 to TRBJ1-3, with D possibly matching TRBD1 (5 bases). The germline V gene encodes CDR1 SGDLS and CDR2 YYNGEE. Trimming took 3 bases from V and 4 from J, leaving 11 bases between them. CDR3 size: 14 residues. The CDR3 region is CASSAGIAGNTIYF. Here the CDR3 DNA reads TGTGCCAGCAGCGCAGGGATTGCCGGAAACACCATATATTTT.

This clone was detected once. The chain is built from TRBV5-1 and TRBJ2-5, with D perhaps matching TRBD1 or TRBD2 (5 bases each). V gave up 0 bases and J gave up 4 bases, with 13 bases separating them. This CDR3 spans 15 amino acids. Germline lookup yields CDR1 SGHRS and CDR2 YFSETQ. The CDR3 nucleotides read TGCGCCAGCAGCTTGGTATCGGGTGGGGGAGAGACCCAGTACTTC. Its translation: CASSLVSGGGETQYF.

This clone was detected a few times. The chain combines TRBV7-9 with TRBJ1-5; no reliable D call. In germline, CDR1 is SEHNR, CDR2 FQNEAQ (reference sequence). With 11 bases removed from V and 6 bases from J, the gap between germline ends came to 20 bases. The CDR3 has 14 amino acids. The CDR3 is CADYLLRSVQPQHF. The CDR3 DNA is TGTGCCGACTATCTCCTAAGGAGTGTTCAGCCCCAGCATTTT.